This record covers a single T cell receptor beta chain. The CDR3 has 13 amino acids. Trimming pared 2 bases from V and 8 bases from J, leaving 12 bases between. The germline CDR1 and CDR2 sequences are MNHEY and SVGAGI. As it was prepared, the TCRbeta library received unique molecular identifiers. TCRdb fed the PCR reads into MiXCR, producing one record per CDR3 protein. The sample includes some 390,000 distinct CDR3 sequences, approximately 20% seen only once; the top ten take around 4%. This sample is drawn from a study of T-cell reconstitution after alpha-beta-depleted transplantation in children. This clonotype originated in a human donor who donated a stem cell graft to a child with acute myeloid leukemia. The input for sequencing was PBMCs from the stem cell graft donor, taken from the stem cell graft. This sequence joins TRBV6-5 and TRBJ1-2; D is possibly TRBD1 (5 bases). In DNA form, the CDR3 reads TGTGCCAGCAGTTACACTTCAGGGAACGGCTACACCTTC. Amino acid sequence: CASSYTSGNGYTF.